Following are 2 T cell receptor beta chains from one sample sequenced in a study of blood T cell repertoires in COVID-19. Clones were sequenced by immunoSEQ multiplex PCR, and TCRdb holds only the in-frame ones, with some missing. Here the sample spans hundreds of thousands of clones, 70% to 90% being singletons. Source material: peripheral blood. These receptors came from a woman in her 30s who had recovered from COVID-19.

The table lists this clone with a few counts. The CDR3 DNA reads as TGTGCCAGCAGCGTTGGACTAGCGGGAGTCCGGAATGAGCAGTTCTTC. It codes for CASSVGLAGVRNEQFF. The chain has TRBV5-4 and TRBJ2-1, with 13 bases identical to TRBD2. The CDR3 sequence is 16 residues long. V was clipped by 4 bases and J by 7 bases; unmatched bases: 8. CDR1 is SGHNT and CDR2 is YYREEE in the germline V gene (reference sequence).

CDR3 bases: TGCGCCAGCAGCTTGGCTGGCGGGGGTGTCACCGGGGAGCTGTTTTTT. Translation: CASSLAGGGVTGELFF. V is TRBV5-1 and J is TRBJ2-2, with 7 bases matching TRBD2. CDR3 length: 16 amino acids. Germline V lookup: CDR1 SGHRS, CDR2 YFSETQ. After removal of 0 bases from V and 4 bases from J, the junction contained 6 bases not matched to a gene. The whole variable domain, remainder taken from reference TRBV5-1 and TRBJ2-2, is KAGVTQTPRYLIKTRGQQVTLSCSPISGHRSVSWYQQTPGQGLQFLFEYFSETQRNKGNFPGRFSGRQFSNSRSEMNVSTLELGDSALYLCASSLAGGGVTGELFFGEGSRLTVL.